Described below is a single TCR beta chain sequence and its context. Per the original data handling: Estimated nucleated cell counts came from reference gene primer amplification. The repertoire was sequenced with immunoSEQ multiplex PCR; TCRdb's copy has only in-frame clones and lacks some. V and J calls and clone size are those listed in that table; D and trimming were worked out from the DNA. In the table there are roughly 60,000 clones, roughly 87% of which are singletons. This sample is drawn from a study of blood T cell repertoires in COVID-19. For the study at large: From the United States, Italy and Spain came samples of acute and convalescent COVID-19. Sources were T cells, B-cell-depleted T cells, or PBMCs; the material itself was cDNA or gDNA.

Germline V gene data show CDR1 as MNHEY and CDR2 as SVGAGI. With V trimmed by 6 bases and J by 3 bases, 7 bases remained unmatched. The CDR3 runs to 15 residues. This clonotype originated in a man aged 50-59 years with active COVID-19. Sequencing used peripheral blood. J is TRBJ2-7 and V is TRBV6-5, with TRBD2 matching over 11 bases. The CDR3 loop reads CASRTRLAGSYEQYF. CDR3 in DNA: TGTGCCAGCAGAACTAGACTAGCGGGGAGCTACGAGCAGTACTTC.